The 3 T cell receptor beta chains given below trace back to one sample, sequenced in a study of T cell responses to AZD1222 COVID-19 vaccine. The repertoire was sequenced with immunoSEQ multiplex PCR; TCRdb's copy has only in-frame clones and lacks some. The sample contains 150,000 to 200,000 clones, just over 90% of which appear only once. Specimen: peripheral blood, collected on day 0 of AZD1222 vaccination. These receptors originate from an adult in good health.

V gene TRBV12-3 or TRBV12-4 combines with J gene TRBJ1-1; D is undetermined. CDR3 length: 13 amino acids. V was trimmed by 5 bases and J by 3 bases, leaving 10 bases between them. The CDR3 DNA is TGTGCCAGCAGTCAGAGGGTGTACACTGAAGCTTTCTTT. It translates to CASSQRVYTEAFF.

The DNA for the CDR3 is TGTGCCAGCAGCCAATATAGCAATCAGCCCCAGCATTTT. It is translated as CASSQYSNQPQHF. The chain is built from TRBV7-6 and TRBJ1-5, with unresolved D. The CDR3 sequence is 13 residues long. Trimming left V 5 bases short and J 0 bases short, with 5 bases between. CDR1 is SGHVS and CDR2 is FNYEAQ in the germline V gene. The full variable domain, in which reference TRBV7-6 and TRBJ1-5 provide the parts outside the CDR3, is GAGVSQSPRYKVTKRGQDVALRCDPISGHVSLYWYRQALGQGPEFLTYFNYEAQQDKSGLPNDRFSAERPEGSISTLTIQRTEQRDSAMYRCASSQYSNQPQHFGDGTRLSIL.

CDR3 bases: TGTGCCAGCAGTTCCCCTTTTGGCACTGAAGCTTTCTTT. Its protein product is CASSSPFGTEAFF. The chain carries TRBV6-5 and TRBJ1-1, with D uncertain. The germline V gene has CDR1 MNHEY and CDR2 SVGAGI. The CDR3 sequence is 13 residues long. The ends were cut back, 4 bases at V and 4 bases at J, with 10 bases in the middle.